This entry concerns a single T cell receptor (beta chain). Its antigen is unidentified. In germline, CDR1 is SGHTA, CDR2 FQGNSA. There are 15 residues in the CDR3. V lost 1 base and J lost 3, with 13 bases in between. This sample is part of a study of blood T cells in healthy people across ages. A second PCR, run for roughly 7 to 11 cycles, used a sample-barcoded 5' primer plus a J-beta primer mix. The authors tagged each cDNA molecule using a template-switch adaptor with 12 random nucleotides. Via MiXCR, TCRdb re-called the 5' RACE reads, giving one row per CDR3 protein. This table holds about 1.4 million distinct CDR3 sequences, approximately 63% found once. Peripheral blood, about 9.3 milliliters per donor, was collected. Study results and limitations: Any conclusive comparison of naive versus antigen-experienced cells was prevented by using unsorted PBMCs. The fall in TCR beta diversity per million T cells was roughly linear with age.

The source of this sequence is a man between 18 and 29 years old in good health. The sample was blood. The chain couples TRBV7-2 to TRBJ2-7; D is unclear. CDR3 amino acids: CASSLGPGLNYEQYF. The CDR3 DNA is TGTGCCAGCAGCTTAGGCCCCGGGTTAAACTACGAGCAGTACTTC.